Given below is one TCR beta chain in context. Its antigen target is currently unknown. It has no much larger one-base neighbor in the sample; base qualities were not kept. The CDR3 contains 12 residues, cysteine and phenylalanine counted. Kept here is only the CDR3 DNA, which spans 36 bases and is read in frame from base 1. According to the germline V gene, CDR1 reads SQVTM and CDR2 reads ANQGSEA. V loses 4 bases, J loses 7 bases, and the germline ends lie 11 bases apart. This sample is part of a study of response to subunit inactivated influenza vaccine (dated by TCRdb to the late 2010s). With regard to the full study: Deep quantitative profiling of the T cell receptor repertoire was used in the study to follow responses to a trivalent subunit inactivated influenza vaccine.

The library was generated by RT-PCR. The listed sequencing device is Illumina HiSeq 2500. TCRdb itself trimmed the public reads at Q25 with fastp, ran MiXCR and retained productive beta chains. For every CDR3 protein sequence, its rows merge into one entry that carries the most common genes and DNA. This sample gives hundreds of thousands of distinct CDR3 sequences in total; over 20% of them show up just once. The ten top clones hold about 9.4% of the sample. Paper-wide results and their limitations: The authors suggested that each seasonal influenza vaccination may recruit only a limited number of new T cells.

The specimen was PBMCs from blood, collected less than 22 months after vaccination. Here the chain combines TRBV29-1 and TRBJ1-5, with the D gene too uncertain to name. The source of this sequence is a man between 50 and 69 years old who received an inactivated influenza vaccine. Donor details come from another sample of the same person, matched by shared clones. Read as DNA, the sequence is TGCAGCGTTGTGGGCAGCATACAGCCCCAGCATTTT. This sequence encodes CSVVGSIQPQHF. Supplemented by the reference TRBV29-1 and TRBJ1-5 proteins around the CDR3, the complete variable domain is SAVISQKPSRDICQRGTSLTIQCQVDSQVTMMFWYRQQPGQSLTLIATANQGSEATYESGFVIDKFPISRPNLTFSTLTVSNMSPEDSSIYLCSVVGSIQPQHFGDGTRLSIL.